This TCR beta chain derives from a study of T cell responses to AZD1222 COVID-19 vaccine. TCRdb keeps only in-frame clones here, not all; method: immunoSEQ multiplex PCR. This sample has about 110,000 clones; around 84% occur once, and the top ten carry over 3%. Sequenced material: peripheral blood, taken on day 0 of AZD1222 vaccination. The TCR sequence derives from an adult in good health.

The DNA for the CDR3 is TGTGCCTGGAGTTTCCACTGGACTAGCGGGGACAATGAGCAGTTCTTC. Its translation: CAWSFHWTSGDNEQFF. The chain has TRBV30 and TRBJ2-1, with TRBD2 identical over 12 bases. The CDR3 loop spans 16 amino acids. J gave up 5 bases and V 2 bases, and 7 bases lay outside the gene matches. Germline CDR1 is GTSNPN and CDR2 is SVGIG (reference sequence).